The source of this T cell receptor (beta chain) is a study of blood T cell repertoires in COVID-19. About the study: COVID-19 samples, acute and convalescent, were from the United States, Italy and Spain. T cells, B-cell-depleted T cells, or PBMCs supplied cDNA or gDNA.

Per the authors' pipeline: Amplifying reference gene primers gave estimates of nucleated cell counts. Generated by immunoSEQ multiplex PCR, the TCRdb table keeps only in-frame clones and is missing some. Clone size and V and J calls were adopted from that table, with D and trimming inferred from the DNA. The repertoire has a few hundred thousand clones, about 86% of them found once; the top ten carry roughly a tenth. The sample holds a few counts of this clone. From germline, CDR1 is SEHNR and CDR2 FQNEAQ (reference sequence). V shed 0 bases, J shed 5 bases, and the junction held 4 bases outside the gene matches. The CDR3 extends over 14 amino acids.

The clonotype originates from a woman between 50 and 59 years old with COVID-19, enrolled during active disease. Input material: peripheral blood. This chain connects TRBV7-9 to TRBJ2-7, with 7 positions matching TRBD1. CDR3 sequence: CASSLAGGDNEQYF. As DNA, the CDR3 is TGTGCCAGCAGCTTAGCAGGGGGCGATAACGAGCAGTACTTC.